This T cell receptor (beta chain) originates from a study of cytomegalovirus exposure and HLA in healthy donors. Study background: A data release that came early held about 89 million unique TCRs from HLA-typed donors. Broader study findings: Later analysis associated a missense DCLRE1C variant with TCR beta V- and J-gene trimming.

The donors were healthy bone marrow donors. The PCR contained 60 Vbeta and 13 Jbeta primers. Sequencing used immunoSEQ multiplex PCR; TCRdb keeps in-frame clones, though not all of them. Of under 200,000 clones listed, roughly four fifths are singletons. A remark on this clone: What it binds is unknown.

Germline-derived CDR1 and CDR2 are SGHDT and YYEEEE. Trimming removed 2 bases from V and 4 bases from J; junction bases left unmatched: 4. There are 15 residues in the CDR3. Specimen: PBMCs. The sequence came from a woman aged 18 to 35 in good health and CMV-seronegative. The V and J genes are TRBV5-6 and TRBJ2-3; 10 nucleotides line up with TRBD1. The CDR3 DNA reads TGTGCCAGCAGCTTATTGGGACAGGGGTCAGATACGCAGTATTTT. Translated: CASSLLGQGSDTQYF.